The 2 T cell receptor beta chains listed next were all sequenced from one sample in a study of shared clonotypes between healthy human individuals. Sequencing was performed with immunoSEQ multiplex PCR; in TCRdb, only in-frame clones are kept and a portion is missing. The sample carries 1,100,000 or so clones, about 80% recorded once. Sequences were obtained from memory CD4+ T cells from PBMCs. The sample's subset: CD45RA-negative fraction. The receptors originated from a man younger than 35 in good health. Some clones in this sample may be carry-over from other donors' samples.

The chain recombines TRBV5-1 with TRBJ2-2, with D possibly matching TRBD2 (6 bases). Germline CDR1 is SGHRS and CDR2 is YFSETQ. This CDR3 is 16 amino acids long. V lost 1 base, J lost 1 base, and 11 bases lay in between. Here the CDR3 reads CASSLNGRMNTGELFF. The CDR3 DNA reads TGCGCCAGCAGCTTGAACGGGAGAATGAACACCGGGGAGCTGTTTTTT.

This chain connects TRBV28 to TRBJ2-5, with TRBD2 as a possible D gene (5 bases). Germline CDR1 is MDHEN and CDR2 is SYDVKM. With 3 bases removed from V and 4 bases from J, the gap between germline ends came to 9 bases. The CDR3 extends over 13 amino acids. Here the CDR3 DNA reads TGTGCCAGCAGTTTTGGGAGAGGAGAGACCCAGTACTTC. Translated: CASSFGRGETQYF.